This TCR beta chain was recorded in a study of memory CD4+ T cells and cytomegalovirus serostatus. In the original analysis: Out-of-frame sequences were removed, leaving a few million distinct TCRbeta sequences. The repertoire was sequenced with immunoSEQ multiplex PCR; TCRdb's copy has only in-frame clones and lacks some. The V and J calls and clone size come from that table; D and trimming were worked out from the DNA. The data contain 50,000 to 75,000 clones, 75% to 90% of them seen just once; the ten biggest clones take up roughly 0.88%. Trimming cost V 5 bases and J 2 bases; bases outside gene matches: 8. The length of the CDR3 is 15 residues. Germline V gene data show CDR1 as SNHLY and CDR2 as FYNNEI. Single viable CD3+CD4+CD8-CD45RO+ cells were sorted as the memory CD4+ T cells.

The rearrangement links TRBV2 to TRBJ1-2, with 7 bases aligning to TRBD1. The TCR comes from an adult in good health and CMV-seronegative. What was sequenced was memory CD4+ T cells from blood. The CDR3 sequence: CASSTRPQGNYGYTF. DNA of the CDR3: TGTGCCAGCAGTACAAGGCCACAGGGGAACTATGGCTACACCTTC.